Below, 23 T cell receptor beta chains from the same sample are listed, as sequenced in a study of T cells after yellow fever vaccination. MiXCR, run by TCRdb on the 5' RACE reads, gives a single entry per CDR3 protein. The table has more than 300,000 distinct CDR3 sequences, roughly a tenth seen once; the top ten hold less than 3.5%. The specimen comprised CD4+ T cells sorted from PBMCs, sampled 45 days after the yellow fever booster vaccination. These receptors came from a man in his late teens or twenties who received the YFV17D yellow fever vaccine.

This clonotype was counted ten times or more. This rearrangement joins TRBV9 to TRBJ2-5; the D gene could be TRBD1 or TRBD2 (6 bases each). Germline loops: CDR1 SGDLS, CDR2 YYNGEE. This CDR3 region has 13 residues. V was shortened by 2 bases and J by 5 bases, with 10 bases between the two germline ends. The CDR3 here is CASSVGGGETQYF. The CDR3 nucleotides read TGTGCCAGCAGCGTCGGGGGCGGGGAGACCCAGTACTTC.

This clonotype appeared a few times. The CDR3 region is CASIPAGQETQYF. Written as DNA, the CDR3 is TGTGCCAGCATCCCGGCAGGGCAAGAGACCCAGTACTTC. The genes are TRBV5-6 and TRBJ2-5; D may be TRBD1 (5 bases). The V gene lost 6 bases and the J gene lost 2 bases, with 11 bases spanning the gap. Germline values: CDR1 SGHDT, CDR2 YYEEEE. This CDR3 is built from 13 residues.

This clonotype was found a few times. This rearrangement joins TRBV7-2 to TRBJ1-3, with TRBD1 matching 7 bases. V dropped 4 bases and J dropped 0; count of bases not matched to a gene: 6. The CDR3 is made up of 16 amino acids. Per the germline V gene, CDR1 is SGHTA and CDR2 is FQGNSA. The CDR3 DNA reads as TGTGCCAGCAGCTGGACAGGTGCCCTCTCTGGAAACACCATATATTTT. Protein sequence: CASSWTGALSGNTIYF. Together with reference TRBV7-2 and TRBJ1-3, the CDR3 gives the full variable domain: GAGVSQSPSNKVTEKGKDVELRCDPISGHTALYWYRQSLGQGLEFLIYFQGNSAPDKSGLPSDRFSAERTGGSVSTLTIQRTQQEDSAVYLCASSWTGALSGNTIYFGEGSWLTVV.

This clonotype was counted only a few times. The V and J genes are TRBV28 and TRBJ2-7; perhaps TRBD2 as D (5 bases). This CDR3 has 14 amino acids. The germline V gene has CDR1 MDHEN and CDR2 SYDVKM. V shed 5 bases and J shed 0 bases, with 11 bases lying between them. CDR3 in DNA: TGTGCCAGCAGTACCACAGCGGTCTCCTACGAGCAGTACGTC. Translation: CASSTTAVSYEQYV.

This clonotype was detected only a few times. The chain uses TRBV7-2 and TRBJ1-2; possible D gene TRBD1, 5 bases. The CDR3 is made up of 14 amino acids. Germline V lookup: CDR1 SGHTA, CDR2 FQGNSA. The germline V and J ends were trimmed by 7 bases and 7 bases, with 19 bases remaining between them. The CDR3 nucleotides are TGTGCCAGCACACGACAGACCGTAGAGGGTGGCTACACCTTC. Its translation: CASTRQTVEGGYTF.

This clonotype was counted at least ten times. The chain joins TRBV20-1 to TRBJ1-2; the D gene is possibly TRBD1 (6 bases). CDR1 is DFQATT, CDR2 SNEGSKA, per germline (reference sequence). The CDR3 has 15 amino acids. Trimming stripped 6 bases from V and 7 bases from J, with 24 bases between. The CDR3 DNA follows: TGCAGTGCCCTTTCGAAGGGCAGGGGTCGAGCTGGCTACACCTTC. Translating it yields CSALSKGRGRAGYTF.

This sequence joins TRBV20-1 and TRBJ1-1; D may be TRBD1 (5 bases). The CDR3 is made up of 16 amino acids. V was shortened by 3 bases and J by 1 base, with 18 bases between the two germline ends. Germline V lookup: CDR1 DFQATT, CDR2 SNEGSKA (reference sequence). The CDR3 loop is CSASHTGDSWNTEAFF. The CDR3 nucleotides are TGCAGTGCTAGTCACACAGGAGACAGTTGGAACACTGAAGCTTTCTTT.

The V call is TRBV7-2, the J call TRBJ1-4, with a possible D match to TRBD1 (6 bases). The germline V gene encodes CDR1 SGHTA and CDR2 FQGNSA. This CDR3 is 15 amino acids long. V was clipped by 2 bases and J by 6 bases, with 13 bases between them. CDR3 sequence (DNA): TGTGCCAGCAGCTTATTCGGGGGCGCAGATGAAAAACTGTTTTTT. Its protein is CASSLFGGADEKLFF.

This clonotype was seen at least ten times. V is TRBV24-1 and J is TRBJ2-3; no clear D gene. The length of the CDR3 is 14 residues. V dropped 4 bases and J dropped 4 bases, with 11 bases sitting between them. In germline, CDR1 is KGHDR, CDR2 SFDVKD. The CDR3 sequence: CATSDPDRPDTQYF. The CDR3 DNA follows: TGTGCCACCAGTGACCCTGACCGCCCAGATACGCAGTATTTT.

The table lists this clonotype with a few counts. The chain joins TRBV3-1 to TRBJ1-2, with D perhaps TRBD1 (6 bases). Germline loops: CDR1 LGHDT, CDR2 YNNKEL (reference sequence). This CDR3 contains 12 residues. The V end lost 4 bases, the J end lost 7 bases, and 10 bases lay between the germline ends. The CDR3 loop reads CASSRGARGYTF. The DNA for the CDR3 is TGTGCCAGCAGCCGGGGGGCCCGTGGCTACACCTTC.

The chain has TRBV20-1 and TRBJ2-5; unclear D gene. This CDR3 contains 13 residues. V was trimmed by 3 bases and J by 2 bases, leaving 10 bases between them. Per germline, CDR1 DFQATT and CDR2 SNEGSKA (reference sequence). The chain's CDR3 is CSARAYPQETQYF. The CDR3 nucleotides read TGCAGTGCTAGGGCCTACCCTCAAGAGACCCAGTACTTC.

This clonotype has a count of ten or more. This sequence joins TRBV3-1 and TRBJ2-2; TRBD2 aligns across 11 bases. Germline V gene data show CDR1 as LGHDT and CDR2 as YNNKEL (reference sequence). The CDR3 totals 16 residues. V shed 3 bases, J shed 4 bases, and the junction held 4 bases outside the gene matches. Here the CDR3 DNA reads TGTGCCAGCAGCCACTCCGGGACTAGCGGCACCGGGGAGCTGTTTTTT. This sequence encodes CASSHSGTSGTGELFF. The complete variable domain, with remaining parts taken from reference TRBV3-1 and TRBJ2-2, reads DTAVSQTPKYLVTQMGNDKSIKCEQNLGHDTMYWYKQDSKKFLKIMFSYNNKELIINETVPNRFSPKSPDKAHLNLHINSLELGDSAVYFCASSHSGTSGTGELFFGEGSRLTVL.

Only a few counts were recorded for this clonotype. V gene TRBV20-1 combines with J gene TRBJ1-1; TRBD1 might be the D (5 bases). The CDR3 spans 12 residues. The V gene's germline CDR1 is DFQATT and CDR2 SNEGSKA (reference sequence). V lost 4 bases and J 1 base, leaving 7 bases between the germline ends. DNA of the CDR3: TGCAGTGCTATCAGGGAGAACACTGAAGCTTTCTTT. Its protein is CSAIRENTEAFF.

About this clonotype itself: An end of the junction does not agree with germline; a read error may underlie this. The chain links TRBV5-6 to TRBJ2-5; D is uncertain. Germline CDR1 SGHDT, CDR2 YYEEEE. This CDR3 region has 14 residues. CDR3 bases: TGTGCCAGCAGCTTGGAATTCGGGCGTCAGGCCCAGCACTTC. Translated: CASSLEFGRQAQHF.

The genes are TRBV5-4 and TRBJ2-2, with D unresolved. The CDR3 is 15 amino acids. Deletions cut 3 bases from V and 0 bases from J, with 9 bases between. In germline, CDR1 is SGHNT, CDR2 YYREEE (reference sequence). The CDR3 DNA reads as TGTGCCAGCAGCTCCGCCCGGTCGAACACCGGGGAGCTGTTTTTT. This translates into CASSSARSNTGELFF.

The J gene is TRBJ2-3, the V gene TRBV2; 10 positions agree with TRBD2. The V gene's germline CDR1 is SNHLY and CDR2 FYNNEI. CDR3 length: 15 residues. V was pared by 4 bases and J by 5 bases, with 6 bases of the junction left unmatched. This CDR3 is CASSVLAGAVDTQYF. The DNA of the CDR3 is TGTGCCAGCAGTGTGCTAGCGGGGGCGGTAGATACGCAGTATTTT.

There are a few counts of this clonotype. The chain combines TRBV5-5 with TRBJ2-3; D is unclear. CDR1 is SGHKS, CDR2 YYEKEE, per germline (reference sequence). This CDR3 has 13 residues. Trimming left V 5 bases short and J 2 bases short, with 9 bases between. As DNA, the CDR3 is TGTGCCAGCAGTCGCTATAACACAGATACGCAGTATTTT. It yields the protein CASSRYNTDTQYF.

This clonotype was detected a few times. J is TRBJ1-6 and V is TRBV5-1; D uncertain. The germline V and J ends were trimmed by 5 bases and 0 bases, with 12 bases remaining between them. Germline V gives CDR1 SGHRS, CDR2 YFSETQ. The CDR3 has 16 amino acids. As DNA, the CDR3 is TGCGCCAGCAGGAGGCAGGTGAGCTCCTATAATTCACCCCTCCACTTT. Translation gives CASRRQVSSYNSPLHF.

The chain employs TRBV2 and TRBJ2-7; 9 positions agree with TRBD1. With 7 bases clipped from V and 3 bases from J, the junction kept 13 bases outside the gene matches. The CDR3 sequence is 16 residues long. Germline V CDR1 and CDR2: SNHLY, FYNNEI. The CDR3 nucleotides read TGTGCCAGCATATACGCGCGGACAGGGGAGGACTACGAGCAGTACTTC. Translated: CASIYARTGEDYEQYF.

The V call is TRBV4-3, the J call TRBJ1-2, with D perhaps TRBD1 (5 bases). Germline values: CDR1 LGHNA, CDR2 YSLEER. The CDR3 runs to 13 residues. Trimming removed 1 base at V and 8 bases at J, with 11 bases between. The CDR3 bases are TGCGCCAGCAGCCAAGGCCTAGGGGACGGCTACACCTTC. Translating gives CASSQGLGDGYTF.

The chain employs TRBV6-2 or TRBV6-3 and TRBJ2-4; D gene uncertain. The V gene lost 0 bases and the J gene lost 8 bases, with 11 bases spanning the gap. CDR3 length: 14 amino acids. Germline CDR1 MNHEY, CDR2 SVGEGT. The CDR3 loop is CASSYSPNLDIQYF. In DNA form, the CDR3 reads TGTGCCAGCAGTTACTCACCCAACTTAGACATTCAGTACTTC.

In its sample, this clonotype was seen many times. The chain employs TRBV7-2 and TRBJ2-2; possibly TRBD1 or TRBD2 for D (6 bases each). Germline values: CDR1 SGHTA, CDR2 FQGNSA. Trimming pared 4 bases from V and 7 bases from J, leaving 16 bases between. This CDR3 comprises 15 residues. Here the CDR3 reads CASSSQGRINGELFF. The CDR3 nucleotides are TGTGCCAGCAGCTCGCAGGGGAGGATAAACGGGGAGCTGTTTTTT. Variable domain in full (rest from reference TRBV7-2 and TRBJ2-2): GAGVSQSPSNKVTEKGKDVELRCDPISGHTALYWYRQSLGQGLEFLIYFQGNSAPDKSGLPSDRFSAERTGGSVSTLTIQRTQQEDSAVYLCASSSQGRINGELFFGEGSRLTVL.

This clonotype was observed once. Here the CDR3 reads CASSVGPASNQPQHF. CDR3 in DNA: TGTGCCAGCAGCGTAGGCCCAGCGTCCAATCAGCCCCAGCATTTT. The chain is built from TRBV9 and TRBJ1-5; no firm D call. This CDR3 spans 15 amino acids. Germline CDR1 is SGDLS and CDR2 is YYNGEE. Trimming left V 0 bases short and J 3 bases short, with 10 bases between.